One sample yielded the 14 T cell receptor beta chains listed below, sequenced in a study of T-cell memory formation after mild COVID-19 (TCRdb year 2021). The library was built by means of 5' RACE. Sequencer: Illumina NovaSeq 6000. The raw public reads went through TCRdb reprocessing: fastp at Q25, MiXCR clone calling, in-frame beta chains kept. Here each entry gathers all rows of one CDR3 protein and keeps the most common genes and DNA. A total of 120,000 to 150,000 distinct CDR3 sequences appear in this sample, 6% to 6.5% of them only once. Clones ranked in the top ten supply roughly 1.9% of the sample. Sequenced: PBMCs or a T cell subset sorted from them (not recorded which). All receptors come from an adult woman who had mild COVID-19 (a few samples of this study predate the infection). The sample titles of this study are shuffled in the database, so cell type and time point are left out; the donor was told from shared clones.

This clonotype was recorded a few times. The CDR3 DNA reads TGTGCCAGCAGTTTAATCGGAAAGAACACTGAAGCTTTCTTT. Protein sequence: CASSLIGKNTEAFF. The chain is built from TRBV12-3 or TRBV12-4 and TRBJ1-1, with no clear D. CDR3 length: 14 residues. V lost 2 bases and J 1 base, leaving 8 bases between the germline ends.

This clonotype came up a few times. The V gene is TRBV4-2, the J gene TRBJ1-4; a weak D match, TRBD1 (5 bases). Germline V gene data show CDR1 as LGHNA and CDR2 as YNFKEQ. This CDR3 has 15 residues. V was pared by 1 base and J by 3 bases, with 9 bases between. This chain's CDR3 is CASSQVEGANEKLFF. The CDR3 bases are TGTGCCAGCAGCCAAGTAGAAGGGGCTAATGAAAAACTGTTTTTT.

The sample holds many counts of this clonotype. The chain combines TRBV7-2 with TRBJ2-1; D gene uncertain. Trimming took 4 bases from V and 0 from J, leaving 10 bases between them. This CDR3 contains 15 residues. Germline CDR1 reads SGHTA; CDR2 reads FQGNSA. The CDR3 protein is CASSSSRTSYNEQFF. CDR3 bases: TGTGCCAGCAGCTCTAGTCGTACCTCCTACAATGAGCAGTTCTTC. Drawing the rest from reference TRBV7-2 and TRBJ2-1, the complete variable domain is GAGVSQSPSNKVTEKGKDVELRCDPISGHTALYWYRQSLGQGLEFLIYFQGNSAPDKSGLPSDRFSAERTGGSVSTLTIQRTQQEDSAVYLCASSSSRTSYNEQFFGPGTRLTVL.

This clonotype was seen only a few times. This chain links TRBV6-6 with TRBJ2-3, with TRBD2 identical over 8 bases. V shed 9 bases, J shed 4 bases, and the junction held 9 bases outside the gene matches. The CDR3 loop spans 14 amino acids. Looked up from germline, CDR1 is MNHNY and CDR2 is SVGAGI (reference sequence). As DNA, the CDR3 is TGTGCCAGTGCTGGAGCGGGAGTATCAGATACGCAGTATTTT. Translation gives CASAGAGVSDTQYF.

This clonotype was observed many times. The chain carries TRBV20-1 and TRBJ2-1; D might be TRBD1 or TRBD2, each matching 5 bases. CDR1 is DFQATT, CDR2 SNEGSKA, per germline (reference sequence). The CDR3 has 15 amino acids. Trimming removed 5 bases from V and 3 bases from J, with 17 bases in between. CDR3 protein: CSARDHLGSYNEQFF. CDR3 coding DNA: TGCAGTGCTCGGGACCACCTTGGGAGCTACAATGAGCAGTTCTTC.

This clonotype was found many times. The chain uses TRBV6-5 and TRBJ2-7; D gene ambiguous. Trimming removed 6 bases from V and 3 bases from J, with 15 bases in between. Germline CDR1 MNHEY, CDR2 SVGAGI. The CDR3 runs to 14 residues. The chain's CDR3 is CASSWPSDLYEQYF. The CDR3 nucleotides read TGTGCCAGCAGCTGGCCTTCGGACCTCTACGAGCAGTACTTC.

The CDR3 loop is CASARDRGAYEQYF. CDR3 DNA sequence: TGTGCTAGTGCCCGGGACAGGGGGGCCTACGAGCAGTACTTC. This sequence joins TRBV12-5 and TRBJ2-7; 11 nucleotides align to TRBD1. Trimming took 7 bases from V and 2 from J; bases not matched to a gene: 4. This CDR3 comprises 14 residues. Germline V gives CDR1 LGHNT, CDR2 FRNRAP. The full variable domain, rest sourced from reference TRBV12-5 and TRBJ2-7, is DARVTQTPRHKVTEMGQEVTMRCQPILGHNTVFWYRQTMMQGLELLAYFRNRAPLDDSGMPKDRFSAEMPDATLATLKIQPSEPRDSAVYFCASARDRGAYEQYFGPGTRLTVT.

This clonotype came up many times. J is TRBJ2-2 and V is TRBV29-1; D perhaps matches TRBD1 (6 bases). This CDR3 region has 13 residues. V shed 7 bases and J shed 6 bases, with 15 bases lying between them. The germline CDR1 and CDR2 sequences are SQVTM and ANQGSEA. CDR3 nucleotide sequence: TGCAGCGGCGGACAGAACTACGCCGGGGAGCTGTTTTTT. This translates into CSGGQNYAGELFF.

There are many counts of this clonotype. This chain connects TRBV5-1 to TRBJ2-5; 8 bases map to TRBD2. Germline V gene data show CDR1 as SGHRS and CDR2 as YFSETQ. The CDR3 spans 15 residues. Unmatched junction bases numbered 12, after V lost 6 bases and J lost 5 bases. The CDR3 DNA is TGCGCCAGCAACCCCAGCGGGAGTATTGTGGAGACCCAGTACTTC. As protein: CASNPSGSIVETQYF. The full variable domain, in which reference TRBV5-1 and TRBJ2-5 provide the parts outside the CDR3, is KAGVTQTPRYLIKTRGQQVTLSCSPISGHRSVSWYQQTPGQGLQFLFEYFSETQRNKGNFPGRFSGRQFSNSRSEMNVSTLELGDSALYLCASNPSGSIVETQYFGPGTRLLVL.

The chain couples TRBV3-1 to TRBJ2-3; unclear D gene. CDR1 and CDR2 from the germline V gene are LGHDT and YNNKEL (reference sequence). V was clipped by 2 bases and J by 4 bases, with 7 bases between them. There are 13 residues in the CDR3. The CDR3 spells CASSQRSSDTQYF. The CDR3 DNA follows: TGTGCCAGCAGCCAACGGAGTTCAGATACGCAGTATTTT.

This clonotype was observed a handful of times. The rearrangement links TRBV6-2 or TRBV6-3 to TRBJ1-5; D is uncertain. V shed 7 bases and J shed 1 base, with 20 bases lying between them. The germline V gene encodes CDR1 MNHEY and CDR2 SVGEGT. The CDR3 is 17 residues long. The CDR3 spells CASTISRLKRSNQPQHF. CDR3 sequence (DNA): TGTGCCAGCACCATTAGCCGCCTAAAACGGAGCAATCAGCCCCAGCATTTT.

The rearrangement joins TRBV4-1 to TRBJ1-2, with 8 bases aligning to TRBD1. The CDR3 sequence is 18 residues long. V was clipped by 4 bases and J by 2 bases; unmatched bases: 15. CDR1 is MGHRA, CDR2 YSYEKL, per germline. CDR3 sequence: CASSLTSTQGANNYGYTF. In DNA form, the CDR3 reads TGCGCCAGCAGCCTCACTTCAACCCAGGGGGCGAACAACTATGGCTACACCTTC.

This clonotype was observed many times. The chain has TRBV6-5 and TRBJ2-7, with a tentative D call TRBD2 (6 bases). The germline V gene has CDR1 MNHEY and CDR2 SVGAGI. V was cut by 0 bases and J by 12 bases, with 15 bases left in between. The length of the CDR3 is 13 residues. This CDR3 is CASSYSGRGLAYF. The CDR3 DNA is TGTGCCAGCAGTTACTCGGGGCGGGGACTCGCGTACTTC.

The J gene is TRBJ2-6, the V gene TRBV4-1; no clear D. The CDR3 has 14 amino acids. CDR1 MGHRA and CDR2 YSYEKL come from the germline V gene. With 8 bases removed from V and 0 bases from J, the gap between germline ends came to 8 bases. The CDR3 region is CASERTSGANVLTF. CDR3 in DNA: TGCGCCAGCGAGCGCACCTCTGGGGCCAACGTCCTGACTTTC.